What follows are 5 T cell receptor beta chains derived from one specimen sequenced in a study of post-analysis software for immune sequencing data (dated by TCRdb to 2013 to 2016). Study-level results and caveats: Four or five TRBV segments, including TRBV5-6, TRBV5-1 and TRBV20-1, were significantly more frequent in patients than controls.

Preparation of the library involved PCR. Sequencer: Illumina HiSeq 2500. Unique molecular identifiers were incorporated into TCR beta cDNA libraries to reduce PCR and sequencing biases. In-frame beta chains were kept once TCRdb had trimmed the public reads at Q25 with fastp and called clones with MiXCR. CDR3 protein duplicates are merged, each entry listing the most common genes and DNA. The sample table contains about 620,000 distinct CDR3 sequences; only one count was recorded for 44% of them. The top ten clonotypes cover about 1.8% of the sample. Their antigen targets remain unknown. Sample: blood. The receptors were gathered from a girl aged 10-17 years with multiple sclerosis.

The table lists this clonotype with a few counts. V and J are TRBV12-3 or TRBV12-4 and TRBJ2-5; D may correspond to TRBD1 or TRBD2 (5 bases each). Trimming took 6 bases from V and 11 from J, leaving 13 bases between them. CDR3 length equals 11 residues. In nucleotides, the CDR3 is TGTGCCAGCAGGGGTTTGGGGGAGCAGTACTTC. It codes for CASRGLGEQYF.

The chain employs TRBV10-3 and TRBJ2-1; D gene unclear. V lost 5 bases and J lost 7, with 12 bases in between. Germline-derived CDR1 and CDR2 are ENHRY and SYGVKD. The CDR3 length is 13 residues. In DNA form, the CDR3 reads TGTGCCATCAGTTCCGAAGGGTCGAATGAGCAGTTCTTC. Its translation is CAISSEGSNEQFF.

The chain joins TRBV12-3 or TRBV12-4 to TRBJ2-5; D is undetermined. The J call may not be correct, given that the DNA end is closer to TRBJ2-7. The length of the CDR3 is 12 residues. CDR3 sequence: CASSLTRDEQYF. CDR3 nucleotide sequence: TGTGCCAGCAGTTTGACCCGGGACGAGCAGTACTTC.

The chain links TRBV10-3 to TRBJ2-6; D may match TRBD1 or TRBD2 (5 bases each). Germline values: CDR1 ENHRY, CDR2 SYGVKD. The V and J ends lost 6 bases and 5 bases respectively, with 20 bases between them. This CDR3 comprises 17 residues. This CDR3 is CAIRGGTGNQRANVLTF. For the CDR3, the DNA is TGTGCCATCAGAGGTGGGACGGGGAATCAAAGGGCCAACGTCCTGACTTTC.

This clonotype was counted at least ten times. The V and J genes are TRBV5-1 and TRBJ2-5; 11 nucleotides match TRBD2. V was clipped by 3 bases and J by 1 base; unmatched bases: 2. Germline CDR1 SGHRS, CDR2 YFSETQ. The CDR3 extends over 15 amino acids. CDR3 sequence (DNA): TGCGCCAGCAGCTCAGGGACTAGCGGCCAAGAGACCCAGTACTTC. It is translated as CASSSGTSGQETQYF. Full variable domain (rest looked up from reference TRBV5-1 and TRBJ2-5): KAGVTQTPRYLIKTRGQQVTLSCSPISGHRSVSWYQQTPGQGLQFLFEYFSETQRNKGNFPGRFSGRQFSNSRSEMNVSTLELGDSALYLCASSSGTSGQETQYFGPGTRLLVL.